This TCR beta chain originates from a study of molecular identifiers for immune sequencing clone quantification. Each CDR3 protein is one row after TCRdb ran MiXCR on the PCR reads. The profile covers approximately 20,000 distinct CDR3 sequences, with under 25% appearing a single time and 6% to 7% taken by the ten largest. This clonotype was recorded a few times. The germline V gene encodes CDR1 SQVTM and CDR2 ANQGSEA. The V end lost 6 bases, the J end lost 4 bases, and 13 bases lay between the germline ends. The CDR3 totals 13 residues. The sequence derives from a human donor in good health. Some libraries in this study had Jurkat cell RNA spiked in. The sequencing input was naive CD8+ T cells from blood, with Jurkat cell RNA spiked in. The subset was: FACS-sorted CD8+CD4-CCR7+CD45RA+ naive T cells. The chain joins TRBV29-1 to TRBJ2-1; no definite D call. CDR3 sequence (DNA): TGCAGCGTCAAACGGTTTGGGTACAATGAGCAGTTCTTC. Its protein product is CSVKRFGYNEQFF.